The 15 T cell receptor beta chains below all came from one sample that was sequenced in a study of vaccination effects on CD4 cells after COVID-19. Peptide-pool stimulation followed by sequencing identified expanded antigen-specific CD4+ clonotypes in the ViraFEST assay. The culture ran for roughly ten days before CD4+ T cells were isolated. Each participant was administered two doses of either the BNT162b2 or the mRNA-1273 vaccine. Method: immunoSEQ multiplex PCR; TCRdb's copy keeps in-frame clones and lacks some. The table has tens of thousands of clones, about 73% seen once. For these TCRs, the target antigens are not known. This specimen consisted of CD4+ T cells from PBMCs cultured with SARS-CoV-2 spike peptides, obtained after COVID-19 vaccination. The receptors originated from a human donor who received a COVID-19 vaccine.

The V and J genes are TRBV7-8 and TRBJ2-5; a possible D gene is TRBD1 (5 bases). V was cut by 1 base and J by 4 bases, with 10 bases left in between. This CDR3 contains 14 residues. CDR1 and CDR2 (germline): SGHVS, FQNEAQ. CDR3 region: CASSLGRVGETQYF. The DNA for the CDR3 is TGTGCCAGCAGCTTAGGCAGGGTGGGAGAGACCCAGTACTTC.

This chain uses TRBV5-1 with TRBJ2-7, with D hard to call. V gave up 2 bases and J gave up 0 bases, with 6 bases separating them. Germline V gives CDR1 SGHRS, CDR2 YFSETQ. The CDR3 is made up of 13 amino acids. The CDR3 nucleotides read TGCGCCAGCAGCTTTGACAACTCCTACGAGCAGTACTTC. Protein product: CASSFDNSYEQYF.

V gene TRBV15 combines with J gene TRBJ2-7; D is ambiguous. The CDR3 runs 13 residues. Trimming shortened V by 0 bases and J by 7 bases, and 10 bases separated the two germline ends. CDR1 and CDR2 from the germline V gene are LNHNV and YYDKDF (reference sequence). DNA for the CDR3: TGTGCCACCAGCAGAGATCAGGCCCGGGAGCAGTACTTC. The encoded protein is CATSRDQAREQYF.

CDR3 nucleotides: TGTGCCAGTAGTTACCTACAGGGTACAAACTCTGGAAACACCATATATTTT. Encoded protein: CASSYLQGTNSGNTIYF. The V and J genes are TRBV19 and TRBJ1-3, with D tentatively TRBD1 (6 bases). CDR3 size: 17 residues. Per the germline V gene, CDR1 is LNHDA and CDR2 is SQIVND (reference sequence). Between the trimmed V and J ends, which lost 5 bases and 0 bases, there was a span of 17 bases.

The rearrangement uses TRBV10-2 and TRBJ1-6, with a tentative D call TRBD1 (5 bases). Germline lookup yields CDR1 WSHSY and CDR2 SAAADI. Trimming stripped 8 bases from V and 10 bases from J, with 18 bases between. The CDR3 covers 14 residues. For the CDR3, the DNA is TGCGCCAGCGCGGGGGACCAGGAGGCCTCACCCCTCCACTTT. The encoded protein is CASAGDQEASPLHF.

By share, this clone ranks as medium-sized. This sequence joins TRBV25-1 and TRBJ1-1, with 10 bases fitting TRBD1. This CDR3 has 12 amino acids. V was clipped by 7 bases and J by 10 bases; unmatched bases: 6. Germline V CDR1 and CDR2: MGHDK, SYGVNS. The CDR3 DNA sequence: TGTGCCAGCATGACAGGGGGCTTGGGAGCTTTCTTT. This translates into CASMTGGLGAFF. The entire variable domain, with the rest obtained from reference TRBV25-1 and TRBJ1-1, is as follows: EADIYQTPRYLVIGTGKKITLECSQTMGHDKMYWYQQDPGMELHLIHYSYGVNSTEKGDLSSESTVSRIRTEHFPLTLESARPSHTSQYLCASMTGGLGAFFGQGTRLTVV.

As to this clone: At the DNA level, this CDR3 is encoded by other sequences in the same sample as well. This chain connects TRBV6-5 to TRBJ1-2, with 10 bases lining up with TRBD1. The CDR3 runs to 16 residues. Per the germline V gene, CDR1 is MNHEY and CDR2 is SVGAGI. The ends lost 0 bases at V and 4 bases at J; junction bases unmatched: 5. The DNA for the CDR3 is TGTGCCAGCAGTTACTCGAGGACAGGGGGTGGCTATGGCTACACCTTC. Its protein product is CASSYSRTGGGYGYTF.

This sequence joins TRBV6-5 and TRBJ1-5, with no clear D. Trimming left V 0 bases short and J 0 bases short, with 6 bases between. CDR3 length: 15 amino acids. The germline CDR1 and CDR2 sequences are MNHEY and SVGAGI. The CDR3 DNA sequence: TGTGCCAGCAGTTACTCAGTTATTAGCAATCAGCCCCAGCATTTT. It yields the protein CASSYSVISNQPQHF.

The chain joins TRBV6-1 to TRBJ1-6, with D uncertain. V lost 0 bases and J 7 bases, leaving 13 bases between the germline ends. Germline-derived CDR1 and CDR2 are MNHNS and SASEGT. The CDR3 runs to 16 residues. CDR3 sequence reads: CASSEAGLSRNSPLHF. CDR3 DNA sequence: TGTGCCAGCAGTGAAGCAGGCCTCTCGAGGAATTCACCCCTCCACTTT.

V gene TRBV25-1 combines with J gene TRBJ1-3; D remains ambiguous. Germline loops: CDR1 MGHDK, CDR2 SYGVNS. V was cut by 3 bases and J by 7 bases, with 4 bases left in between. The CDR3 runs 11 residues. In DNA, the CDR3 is TGTGCCAGCAGTGACTGGAACACCATATATTTT. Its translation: CASSDWNTIYF.

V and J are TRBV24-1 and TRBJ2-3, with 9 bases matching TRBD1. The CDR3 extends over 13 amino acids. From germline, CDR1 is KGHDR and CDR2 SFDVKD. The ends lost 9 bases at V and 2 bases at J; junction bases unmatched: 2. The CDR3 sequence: CATGTGSTDTQYF. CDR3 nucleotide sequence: TGTGCCACCGGGACAGGGTCCACAGATACGCAGTATTTT.

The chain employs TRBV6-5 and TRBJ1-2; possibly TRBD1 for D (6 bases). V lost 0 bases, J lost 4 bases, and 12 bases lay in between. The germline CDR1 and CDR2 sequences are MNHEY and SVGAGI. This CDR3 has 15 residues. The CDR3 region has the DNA TGTGCCAGCAGTTACTCTTCCGGGGGCGCCTATGGCTACACCTTC. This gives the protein CASSYSSGGAYGYTF.

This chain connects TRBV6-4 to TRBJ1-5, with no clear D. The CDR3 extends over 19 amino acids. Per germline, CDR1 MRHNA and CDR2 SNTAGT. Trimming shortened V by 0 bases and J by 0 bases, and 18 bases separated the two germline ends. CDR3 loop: CASSDSTTHGSVSNQPQHF. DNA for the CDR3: TGTGCCAGCAGTGACTCAACGACCCACGGGTCAGTTAGCAATCAGCCCCAGCATTTT.

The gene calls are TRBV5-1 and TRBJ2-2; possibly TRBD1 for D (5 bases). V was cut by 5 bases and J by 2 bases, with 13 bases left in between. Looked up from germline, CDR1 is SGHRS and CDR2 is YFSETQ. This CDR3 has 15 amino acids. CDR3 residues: CASRIDSINTGELFF. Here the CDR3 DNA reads TGCGCCAGCAGAATCGACAGCATAAACACCGGGGAGCTGTTTTTT.

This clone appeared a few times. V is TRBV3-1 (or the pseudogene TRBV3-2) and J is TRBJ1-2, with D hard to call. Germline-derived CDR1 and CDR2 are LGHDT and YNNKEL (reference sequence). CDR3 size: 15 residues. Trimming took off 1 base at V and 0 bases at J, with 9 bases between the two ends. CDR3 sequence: CASSQGTAANYGYTF. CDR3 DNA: TGTGCCAGCAGCCAAGGAACAGCCGCTAACTATGGCTACACCTTC.